The 17 T cell receptor beta chains given below trace back to one sample, sequenced in a study of regulatory T cells in long-lasting Graves disease. Described time point: persistent/refractory GD, antithyroid drugs over 5 years with positive TRAb. Isolated PBMC RNA provided the starting material for the TCR library. Arm-PCR with iRepertoire HTBI primers amplified the CDR3 regions for these TCR beta libraries. TCRdb recomputed calls from the multiplex PCR reads with MiXCR, one row per CDR3 protein. Of 600,000 to 850,000 distinct CDR3 sequences listed, roughly 30% are singletons. This specimen consisted of peripheral blood mononuclear cells (PBMCs), obtained when the disease was refractory, from a patient treated with antithyroid drugs. The receptors derive from a female donor with Graves disease.

This clonotype was seen ten or more times. This chain joins TRBV12-3 or TRBV12-4 and TRBJ1-4, with 7 bases identical to TRBD1. V gave up 4 bases and J gave up 2 bases; unmatched junction bases: 7. CDR3 length: 16 amino acids. CDR3 amino acids: CASSSRQGGTNEKLFF. In nucleotides, the CDR3 is TGTGCCAGCAGTTCCCGACAGGGAGGCACTAATGAAAAACTGTTTTTT.

The chain links TRBV11-2 to TRBJ2-1; maybe TRBD1 (6 bases). CDR1 and CDR2 (germline): SGHAT, FQNNGV. This CDR3 has 14 residues. Trimming removed 5 bases from V and 4 bases from J, with 12 bases in between. CDR3 region: CASSPRTAYNEQFF. Written as DNA, the CDR3 is TGTGCCAGCAGCCCCAGGACAGCTTACAATGAGCAGTTCTTC. Full variable domain (outside the CDR3, taken from reference TRBV11-2 and TRBJ2-1): EAGVAQSPRYKIIEKRQSVAFWCNPISGHATLYWYQQILGQGPKLLIQFQNNGVVDDSQLPKDRFSAERLKGVDSTLKIQPAKLEDSAVYLCASSPRTAYNEQFFGPGTRLTVL.

J is TRBJ1-4 and V is TRBV3-1; 8 nucleotides line up with TRBD1. The CDR3 runs to 16 residues. J gave up 3 bases and V 4 bases, and 7 bases lay outside the gene matches. CDR1 and CDR2 from the germline V gene are LGHDT and YNNKEL (reference sequence). This CDR3 reads CASSPRGQGANEKLFF. DNA of the CDR3: TGTGCCAGCAGCCCCCGCGGACAGGGCGCTAATGAAAAACTGTTTTTT. Drawing the rest from reference TRBV3-1 and TRBJ1-4, the complete variable domain is DTAVSQTPKYLVTQMGNDKSIKCEQNLGHDTMYWYKQDSKKFLKIMFSYNNKELIINETVPNRFSPKSPDKAHLNLHINSLELGDSAVYFCASSPRGQGANEKLFFGSGTQLSVL.

The chain recombines TRBV12-3 or TRBV12-4 with TRBJ1-6; TRBD1 matches at 9 bases. CDR3 size: 16 residues. Losses at the gene ends were 3 bases for V and 8 bases for J; bases not matched to a gene: 8. The CDR3 loop is CASSLLVTGGYSPLHF. The CDR3 DNA sequence: TGTGCCAGCAGTTTGTTGGTGACAGGGGGATATTCACCCCTCCACTTT.

V usage is TRBV3-1 and J usage is TRBJ1-4, with D possibly being TRBD1 (6 bases). CDR1 and CDR2 (germline): LGHDT, YNNKEL (reference sequence). CDR3 length equals 15 residues. With 2 bases removed from V and 7 bases from J, the gap between germline ends came to 14 bases. The CDR3 DNA reads TGTGCCAGCAGCCAACAACAGGGACGAGGTGAAAAACTGTTTTTT. Translated: CASSQQQGRGEKLFF.

The chain combines TRBV18 with TRBJ1-1; a possible D gene is TRBD1 (5 bases). The germline V gene encodes CDR1 KGHSH and CDR2 LQKENI. The CDR3 runs 14 residues. V lost 2 bases and J 1 base, leaving 8 bases between the germline ends. As DNA, the CDR3 is TGTGCCAGCTCACCAGGAGGACAGAACACTGAAGCTTTCTTT. It translates to CASSPGGQNTEAFF. The full variable domain, rest sourced from reference TRBV18 and TRBJ1-1, is NAGVMQNPRHLVRRRGQEARLRCSPMKGHSHVYWYRQLPEEGLKFMVYLQKENIIDESGMPKERFSAEFPKEGPSILRIQQVVRGDSAAYFCASSPGGQNTEAFFGQGTRLTVV.

This clonotype was recorded a few times. This chain links TRBV7-2 with TRBJ1-2; possible D gene TRBD1, 6 bases. From germline, CDR1 is SGHTA and CDR2 FQGNSA. The length of the CDR3 is 14 residues. V was cut by 1 base and J by 3 bases, with 9 bases left in between. CDR3 in amino acids: CASSLVNRDYGYTF. The DNA of the CDR3 is TGTGCCAGCAGCTTAGTTAACAGGGACTATGGCTACACCTTC.

In nucleotides, the CDR3 is TGTGCCAGCAGCCAGAACAGGTATCCAGGCGAGCAGTACTTC. Translated, it gives CASSQNRYPGEQYF. The rearrangement joins TRBV3-1 to TRBJ2-7; tentatively, D is TRBD1 (5 bases). Germline CDR1 LGHDT, CDR2 YNNKEL (reference sequence). V lost 3 bases and J 6 bases, leaving 15 bases between the germline ends. CDR3 length: 14 residues.

This clonotype appeared many times. The chain uses TRBV6-5 and TRBJ2-5, with 7 bases that match TRBD1. The CDR3 totals 14 residues. The V gene's germline CDR1 is MNHEY and CDR2 SVGAGI. Trimming at V came to 4 bases and at J to 1 base, leaving 3 bases not matched to a gene. This chain's CDR3 is CASSFGTVQETQYF. In nucleotides, the CDR3 is TGTGCCAGCAGTTTCGGGACAGTCCAAGAGACCCAGTACTTC.

The chain uses TRBV6-1 and TRBJ1-3; no firm D call. V lost 6 bases, J lost 2 bases, and 11 bases lay in between. CDR3 length equals 14 residues. CDR1 and CDR2 (germline): MNHNS, SASEGT. CDR3 region: CASRELGTGNTIYF. CDR3 coding DNA: TGTGCCAGCAGAGAACTTGGAACTGGAAACACCATATATTTT.

The chain uses TRBV11-3 and TRBJ1-1; D unresolved. The ends were cut back, 3 bases at V and 0 bases at J, with 14 bases in the middle. Germline assignment: CDR1 SGHNT and CDR2 YENEEA. The CDR3 sequence is 16 residues long. CDR3 in amino acids: CASSLSSSGMNTEAFF. The DNA of the CDR3 is TGTGCCAGCAGCTTGAGTTCTTCCGGAATGAACACTGAAGCTTTCTTT.

A few counts support this clonotype. The J gene is TRBJ2-5, the V gene TRBV7-2; 11 bases align to TRBD1. Germline V gives CDR1 SGHTA, CDR2 FQGNSA. The V segment lost 4 bases and the J segment 5 bases; nucleotides outside the gene matches: 6. The CDR3 spans 15 residues. CDR3 sequence (DNA): TGTGCCAGCAGCTATGGACAGGGGGCTGAGGAGACCCAGTACTTC. Encoded protein: CASSYGQGAEETQYF.

The V call is TRBV6-1, the J call TRBJ2-1; TRBD2 matches at 8 bases. J lost 4 bases, V lost 6 bases, and 11 bases had no gene match. There are 16 residues in the CDR3. The germline CDR1 and CDR2 sequences are MNHNS and SASEGT. In DNA, the CDR3 is TGTGCCAGCAGCTCCCCCGGGACTAGTGTTTACAATGAGCAGTTCTTC. Its translation is CASSSPGTSVYNEQFF.

This clonotype was recorded a few times. The chain combines TRBV28 with TRBJ2-1; 7 positions match TRBD2. Trimming cost V 4 bases and J 2 bases; bases outside gene matches: 11. The germline V gene encodes CDR1 MDHEN and CDR2 SYDVKM. The CDR3 runs 17 residues. The CDR3 loop is CASSYHTTSFTYNEQFF. Written as DNA, the CDR3 is TGTGCCAGCAGTTACCATACGACTAGCTTCACCTACAATGAGCAGTTCTTC.

This clonotype was observed at least ten times. The chain uses TRBV2 and TRBJ2-7; 9 bases agree with TRBD1. The CDR3 is 14 residues long. V lost 5 bases and J lost 5; bases outside the gene matches: 7. Germline V lookup: CDR1 SNHLY, CDR2 FYNNEI. The CDR3 region is CASSPRQGVNEQYF. The CDR3 DNA follows: TGTGCCAGCAGTCCCCGACAGGGGGTAAACGAGCAGTACTTC.

This clonotype has ten or more counts. The J gene is TRBJ1-1, the V gene TRBV12-3 or TRBV12-4; D perhaps matches TRBD1 (5 bases). This CDR3 has 13 amino acids. Trimming shortened V by 8 bases and J by 1 base, and 11 bases separated the two germline ends. CDR3: CASDSPTNTEAFF. In DNA form, the CDR3 reads TGTGCCAGCGACAGTCCCACGAACACTGAAGCTTTCTTT.

This clonotype was observed many times. The genes are TRBV12-3 or TRBV12-4 and TRBJ1-1; D is perhaps TRBD1 (6 bases). This CDR3 comprises 11 residues. V was trimmed by 4 bases and J by 6 bases, leaving 6 bases between them. The CDR3 protein is CASSWGPEAFF. CDR3 in DNA: TGTGCCAGCAGTTGGGGGCCTGAAGCTTTCTTT.